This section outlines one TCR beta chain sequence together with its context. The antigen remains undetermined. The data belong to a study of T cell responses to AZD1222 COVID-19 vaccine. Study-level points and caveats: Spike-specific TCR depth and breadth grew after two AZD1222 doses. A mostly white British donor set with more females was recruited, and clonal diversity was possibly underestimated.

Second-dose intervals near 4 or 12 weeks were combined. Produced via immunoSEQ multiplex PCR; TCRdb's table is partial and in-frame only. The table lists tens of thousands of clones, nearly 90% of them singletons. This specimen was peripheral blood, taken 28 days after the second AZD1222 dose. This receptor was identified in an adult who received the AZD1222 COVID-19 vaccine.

The CDR3 spells CATSRGGLAGGVETQYF. The CDR3 DNA reads TGTGCCACCAGCAGGGGGGGATTAGCGGGAGGGGTGGAGACCCAGTACTTC. The V and J genes are TRBV15 and TRBJ2-5, with 11 bases identical to TRBD2. This CDR3 has 17 residues. J was trimmed by 5 bases and V by 3 bases; bases with no gene match: 11. Germline values: CDR1 LNHNV, CDR2 YYDKDF (reference sequence).